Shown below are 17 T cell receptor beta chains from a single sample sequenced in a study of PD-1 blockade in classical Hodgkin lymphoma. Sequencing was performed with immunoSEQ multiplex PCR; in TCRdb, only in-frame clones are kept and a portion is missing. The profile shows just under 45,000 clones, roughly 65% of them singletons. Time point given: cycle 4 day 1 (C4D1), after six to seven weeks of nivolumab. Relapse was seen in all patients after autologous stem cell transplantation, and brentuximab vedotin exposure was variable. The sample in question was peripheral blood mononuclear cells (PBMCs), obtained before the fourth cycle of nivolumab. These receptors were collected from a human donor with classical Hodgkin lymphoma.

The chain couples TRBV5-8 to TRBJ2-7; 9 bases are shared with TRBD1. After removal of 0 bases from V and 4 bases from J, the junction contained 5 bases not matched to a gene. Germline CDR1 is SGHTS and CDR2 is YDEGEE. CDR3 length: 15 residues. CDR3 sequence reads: CASSLAGQGQYEQYF. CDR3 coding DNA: TGTGCCAGCAGCTTGGCGGGACAGGGTCAGTACGAGCAGTACTTC.

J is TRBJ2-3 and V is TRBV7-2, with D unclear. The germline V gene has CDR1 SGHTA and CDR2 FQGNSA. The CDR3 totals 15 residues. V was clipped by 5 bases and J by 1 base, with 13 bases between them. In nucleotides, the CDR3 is TGTGCCAGCAGCCCCGGGTCCTGGGGCACAGATACGCAGTATTTT. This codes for CASSPGSWGTDTQYF.

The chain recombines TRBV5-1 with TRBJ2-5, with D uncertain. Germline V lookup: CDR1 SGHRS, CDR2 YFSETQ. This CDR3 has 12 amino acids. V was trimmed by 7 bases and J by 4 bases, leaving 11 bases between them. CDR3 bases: TGCGCCAGCGGAAGACGGTTAGAGACCCAGTACTTC. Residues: CASGRRLETQYF.

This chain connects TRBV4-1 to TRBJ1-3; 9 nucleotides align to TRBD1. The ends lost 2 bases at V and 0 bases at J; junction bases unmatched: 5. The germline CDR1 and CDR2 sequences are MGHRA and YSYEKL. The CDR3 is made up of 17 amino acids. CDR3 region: CASSQQGQGPSGNTIYF. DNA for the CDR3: TGCGCCAGCAGCCAACAGGGACAGGGTCCCTCTGGAAACACCATATATTTT.

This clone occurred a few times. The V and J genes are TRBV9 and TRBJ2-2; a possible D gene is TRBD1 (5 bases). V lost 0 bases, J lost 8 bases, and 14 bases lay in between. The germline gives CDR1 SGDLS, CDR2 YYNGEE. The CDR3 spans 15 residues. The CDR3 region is CASSVARPGLGELFF. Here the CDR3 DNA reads TGTGCCAGCAGCGTAGCTAGGCCAGGGTTAGGGGAGCTGTTTTTT.

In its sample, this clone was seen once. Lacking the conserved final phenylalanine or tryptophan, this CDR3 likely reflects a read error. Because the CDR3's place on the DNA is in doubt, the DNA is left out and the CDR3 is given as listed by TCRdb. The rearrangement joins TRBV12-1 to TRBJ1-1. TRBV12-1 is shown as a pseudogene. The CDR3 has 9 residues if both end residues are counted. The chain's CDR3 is CASSFKIEI.

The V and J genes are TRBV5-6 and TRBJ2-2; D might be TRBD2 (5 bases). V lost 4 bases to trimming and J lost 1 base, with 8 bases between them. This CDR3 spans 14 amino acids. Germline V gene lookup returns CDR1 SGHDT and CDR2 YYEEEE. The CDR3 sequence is CASSPRGNTGELFF. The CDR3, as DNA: TGTGCCAGCAGCCCTCGGGGGAACACCGGGGAGCTGTTTTTT.

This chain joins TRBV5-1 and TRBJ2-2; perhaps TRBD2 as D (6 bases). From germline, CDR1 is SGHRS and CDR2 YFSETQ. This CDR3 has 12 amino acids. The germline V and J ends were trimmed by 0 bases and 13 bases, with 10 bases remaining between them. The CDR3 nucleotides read TGCGCCAGCAGCTTGGATTCGCGGGGGCTGTTTTTT. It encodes CASSLDSRGLFF.

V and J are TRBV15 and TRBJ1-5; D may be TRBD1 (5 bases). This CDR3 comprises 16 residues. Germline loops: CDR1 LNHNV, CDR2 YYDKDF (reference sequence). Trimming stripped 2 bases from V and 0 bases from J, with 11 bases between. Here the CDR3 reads CATSRIGTYSNQPQHF. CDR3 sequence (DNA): TGTGCCACCAGCAGAATAGGGACCTATAGCAATCAGCCCCAGCATTTT.

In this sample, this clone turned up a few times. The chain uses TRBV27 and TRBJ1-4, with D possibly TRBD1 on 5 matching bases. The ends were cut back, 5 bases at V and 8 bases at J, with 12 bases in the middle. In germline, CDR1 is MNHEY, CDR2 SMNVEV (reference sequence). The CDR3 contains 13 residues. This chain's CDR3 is CASSPIWGEKLFF. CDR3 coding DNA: TGTGCCAGCAGTCCCATATGGGGCGAAAAACTGTTTTTT.

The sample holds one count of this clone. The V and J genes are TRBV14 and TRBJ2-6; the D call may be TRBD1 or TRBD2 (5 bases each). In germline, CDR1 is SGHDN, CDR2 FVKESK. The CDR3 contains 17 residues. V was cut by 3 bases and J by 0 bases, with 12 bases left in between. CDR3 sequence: CASSHLGRLSGANVLTF. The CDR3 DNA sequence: TGTGCCAGCAGCCATCTGGGACGGCTCTCTGGGGCCAACGTCCTGACTTTC.

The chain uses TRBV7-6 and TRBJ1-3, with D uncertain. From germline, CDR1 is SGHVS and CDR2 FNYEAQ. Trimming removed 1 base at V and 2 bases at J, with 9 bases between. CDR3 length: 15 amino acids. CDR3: CASSLESATGNTIYF. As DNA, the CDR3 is TGTGCCAGCAGCTTAGAATCGGCTACTGGAAACACCATATATTTT.

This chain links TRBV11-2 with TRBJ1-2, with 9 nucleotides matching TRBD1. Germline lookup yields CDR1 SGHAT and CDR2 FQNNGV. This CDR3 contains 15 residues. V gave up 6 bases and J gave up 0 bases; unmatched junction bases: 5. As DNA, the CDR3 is TGTGCCAGCAGACAGACAGGGGGTGCTAACTATGGCTACACCTTC. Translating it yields CASRQTGGANYGYTF.

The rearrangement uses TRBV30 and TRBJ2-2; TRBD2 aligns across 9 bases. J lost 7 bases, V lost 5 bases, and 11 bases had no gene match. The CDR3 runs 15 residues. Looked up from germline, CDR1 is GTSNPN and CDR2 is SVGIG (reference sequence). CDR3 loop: CAWLEASGVVGELFF. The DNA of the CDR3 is TGTGCCTGGTTAGAGGCTAGCGGGGTCGTCGGGGAGCTGTTTTTT. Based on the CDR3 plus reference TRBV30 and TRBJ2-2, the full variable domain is SQTIHQWPATLVQPVGSPLSLECTVEGTSNPNLYWYRQAAGRGLQLLFYSVGIGQISSEVPQNLSASRPQDRQFILSSKKLLLSDSGFYLCAWLEASGVVGELFFGEGSRLTVL.

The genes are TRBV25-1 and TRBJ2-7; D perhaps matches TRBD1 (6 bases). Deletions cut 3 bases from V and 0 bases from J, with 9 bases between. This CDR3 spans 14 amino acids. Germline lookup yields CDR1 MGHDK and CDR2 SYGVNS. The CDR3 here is CASSDDRNSYEQYF. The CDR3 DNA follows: TGTGCCAGCAGTGATGACAGGAACTCCTACGAGCAGTACTTC.

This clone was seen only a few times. The CDR3, as DNA: TGTGCCAGTAGTATCGGTACAGGGCCTAATGAAAAACTGTTTTTT. This encodes CASSIGTGPNEKLFF. The V call is TRBV19, the J call TRBJ1-4; tentative D call: TRBD1 (6 bases). V dropped 3 bases and J dropped 3 bases, with 11 bases sitting between them. Germline CDR1 reads LNHDA; CDR2 reads SQIVND (reference sequence). This CDR3 is built from 15 residues.

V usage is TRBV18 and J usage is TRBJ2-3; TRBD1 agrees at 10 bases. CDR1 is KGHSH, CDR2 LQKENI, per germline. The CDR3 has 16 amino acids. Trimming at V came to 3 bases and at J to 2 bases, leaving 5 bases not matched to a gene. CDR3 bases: TGTGCCAGCTCACCTAAGGGACAGGGGACCACAGATACGCAGTATTTT. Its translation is CASSPKGQGTTDTQYF. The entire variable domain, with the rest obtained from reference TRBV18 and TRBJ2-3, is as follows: NAGVMQNPRHLVRRRGQEARLRCSPMKGHSHVYWYRQLPEEGLKFMVYLQKENIIDESGMPKERFSAEFPKEGPSILRIQQVVRGDSAAYFCASSPKGQGTTDTQYFGPGTRLTVL.